The rows below give T cell receptor beta chains drawn from one sample of a study of post-analysis software for immune sequencing data. One entry per CDR3 protein results from TCRdb running MiXCR on the PCR reads. This table holds roughly 700,000 distinct CDR3 sequences, 25% to 30% found once. The sequenced sample consisted of blood. The receptors were sampled from a girl aged 10 to 17 with multiple sclerosis. CDR3s include the opening cysteine and the closing phenylalanine or tryptophan. A D gene is named only where the DNA matches it firmly. The size of a clone is reported for some rows only, either as once, few or many, or as a class for expanded clones.

>-|TRBJ1-2|-|TRBV6-6
TGTGCCAGCAGCCCCTGGGGAGGGGATGGCTACACCTTC
CASSPWGGDGYTF
>-|TRBJ2-5|few|TRBV5-1
TGCGCCAGCAGCCCGTGGACCGCCACCCAAGAGACCCAGTACTTC
CASSPWTATQETQYF
>-|TRBJ1-1|-|TRBV20-1
TGCAGTGCTACCATACAAGGTCAGGGCACTGAAGCTTTCTTT
CSATIQGQGTEAFF
>TRBD2|TRBJ2-5|-|TRBV7-2
TGTGCCAGCAGCTTCGGGATAGCGGGAGAGACCCAGTACTTC
CASSFGIAGETQYF
>-|TRBJ1-6|many|TRBV9
TGTGCCAGCGGGTCACCCCTCCACTTT
CASGSPLHF
>-|TRBJ2-7|-|TRBV20-1
TGCAGTGCTAGAGCCCAAGGTATGGGATGCGAGCAGTACTTC
CSARAQGMGCEQYF
>-|TRBJ2-3|-|TRBV5-1
TGCGCCAGCAGCTTGGTTGGGGATAGCACAGATACGCAGTATTTT
CASSLVGDSTDTQYF
>TRBD2|TRBJ2-5|-|TRBV20-1
TGCAGTGCTAATTCCTTAGCGGGGGGGTGGGAGACCCAGTACTTC
CSANSLAGGWETQYF
>TRBD1|TRBJ1-5|-|TRBV12-3/TRBV12-4
TGTGCCTCCGCGGGAGGGGGCCAGCCCCAGCATTTT
CASAGGGQPQHF
>-|TRBJ2-2|-|TRBV5-5
TGTGCCAGCAGCTTAAGGTCACAGGAGAACACCGGGGAGCTGTTTTTT
CASSLRSQENTGELFF
>-|TRBJ1-5|once|TRBV7-2
TGTGCCAGCAGCTCAGAAATACAGGGAGATCAGCCCCAGCATTTT
CASSSEIQGDQPQHF
>TRBD1|TRBJ1-5|few|TRBV29-1
TGCAGCGTCGGGACAGGGGATCAGCCCCAGCATTTT
CSVGTGDQPQHF
>-|TRBJ2-5|few|TRBV18
TGTGCCAGCTCACACCGAGGGGACTCGTATGAAGAGACCCAGTACTTC
CASSHRGDSYEETQYF